This passage covers 5 T cell receptor beta chains from one sample sequenced in a study of CD8 T cells in Susac syndrome. RNA was extracted with the RNeasy kit, and a quantity of about 0.45 to 1 ug was reverse transcribed using random hexamers. TCRdb analysed the immunoSEQ multiplex PCR reads with MiXCR anew, one entry per CDR3 protein. This table holds 130,000 or so distinct CDR3 sequences, 85% to 95% found once. The sample taken for sequencing was CD4+ T cells from PBMCs. All receptors derive from a human donor in good health.

CDR3 in amino acids: CASNPRGRANTGELFF. The CDR3 DNA reads TGTGCCAGTAATCCTAGGGGGAGGGCGAACACCGGGGAGCTGTTTTTT. This chain uses TRBV19 with TRBJ2-2; tentative D call: TRBD2 (7 bases). Germline lookup yields CDR1 LNHDA and CDR2 SQIVND (reference sequence). This CDR3 has 16 residues. Between the trimmed V and J ends, which lost 7 bases and 0 bases, there was a span of 15 bases.

This clonotype appeared once. The chain uses TRBV6-1 and TRBJ2-1; D is perhaps TRBD1 (5 bases). Germline lookup yields CDR1 MNHNS and CDR2 SASEGT. V dropped 0 bases and J dropped 13 bases, with 10 bases sitting between them. The CDR3 is 12 residues long. CDR3 sequence reads: CASSEASGLQFF. DNA of the CDR3: TGTGCCAGCAGTGAAGCCTCAGGGCTTCAGTTCTTC.

The chain combines TRBV20-1 with TRBJ2-7, with D possibly matching TRBD1 (6 bases). The CDR3 extends over 13 amino acids. Germline lookup yields CDR1 DFQATT and CDR2 SNEGSKA (reference sequence). The V end was cut by 7 bases, the J end by 2 bases, with 15 bases between. The CDR3 sequence is CSVPGHRTYEQYF. CDR3 nucleotide sequence: TGCAGTGTGCCGGGACACCGAACCTACGAGCAGTACTTC.

The J gene is TRBJ2-7, the V gene TRBV12-3 or TRBV12-4, with D possibly being TRBD2 (7 bases). The CDR3 runs to 15 residues. V dropped 1 base and J dropped 2 bases, with 12 bases sitting between them. CDR3 sequence (DNA): TGTGCCAGCAGTTTAGAGGGGAGGGGGGCCTACGAGCAGTACTTC. Translation: CASSLEGRGAYEQYF.

The chain recombines TRBV29-1 with TRBJ2-7; 8 bases agree with TRBD1. Germline CDR1 is SQVTM and CDR2 is ANQGSEA. Trimming took 6 bases from V and 0 from J; bases not matched to a gene: 1. There are 12 residues in the CDR3. The CDR3 bases are TGCAGCGTCGGACAGGGCTCCTACGAGCAGTACTTC. This encodes CSVGQGSYEQYF.